The clone carrying this T cell receptor beta chain was counted many times. Antigen unknown. These data belong to a study of CD8 T cells in ankylosing spondylitis. The study's findings and limits: One TCR beta motif, made up of fewer than 10 highly homologous variants, appeared characteristic of ankylosing spondylitis blood. Earlier studies detected some motif variants in reactive arthritis synovial fluid and blood. From matched ankylosing spondylitis synovial fluid, disease-linked clones were reportedly recovered at significantly enriched levels.

Making the TCR beta libraries involved quantitative 5'-RACE with molecular barcodes. Each CDR3 protein gets one entry after TCRdb re-called the 5' RACE reads with MiXCR. The repertoire has fewer than 180,000 distinct CDR3 sequences, around 42% of them found once; the top ten carry about 15%. The clonotype originates from a male donor with ankylosing spondylitis. Sequencing was done on a sample of synovial fluid, either unsorted or a sorted T cell fraction (not recorded which).

CDR3 DNA: TGTGCCAGCAGCGAGACAGGGTGGAACAATGAGCAGTTCTTC. This codes for CASSETGWNNEQFF. The chain carries TRBV9 and TRBJ2-1; 7 bases are shared with TRBD1. With 3 bases clipped from V and 5 bases from J, the junction kept 5 bases outside the gene matches. CDR3 length equals 14 residues. CDR1 is SGDLS and CDR2 is YYNGEE in the germline V gene.